Listed below are T cell receptor beta chains from one sample, sequenced in a study of T cell responses to AZD1222 COVID-19 vaccine. TCRdb keeps only in-frame clones here, not all; method: immunoSEQ multiplex PCR. The table includes about 120,000 clones, roughly 90% detected once. The sample in question was peripheral blood, obtained on day 0 of AZD1222 vaccination. The receptors were sampled from an adult in good health. Each CDR3 is given with its conserved first and last residue. Fields, in order: V gene, D gene, J gene, clone size, CDR3 DNA, CDR3 protein. D genes are given only for firm matches. Clone size is not always given. Where it is, it says once, few, many or a class for expanded clones.

V: TRBV6-6; D: .; J: TRBJ1-1; size: .; DNA: TGTGCCAGCTGTAGGGGGAACACTGAAGCTTTCTTT; CDR3: CASCRGNTEAFF
V: TRBV4-1; D: TRBD2; J: TRBJ2-7; size: .; DNA: TGCGCCAGCAGCCGAAGCATGACTAGCGGGAGTTACGAGCAGTACTTC; CDR3: CASSRSMTSGSYEQYF
V: TRBV18; D: .; J: TRBJ2-2; size: .; DNA: TGTGCCAGCTCACCAGCCGCGGATTACACCGGGGAGCTGTTTTTT; CDR3: CASSPAADYTGELFF
V: TRBV11-2; D: .; J: TRBJ2-7; size: .; DNA: TGTGCCAGCAGCGGAACAATAGGCGGGCAGTACTTC; CDR3: CASSGTIGGQYF
V: TRBV24-1; D: .; J: TRBJ2-1; size: .; DNA: TGTGCCACCAGTGATGTCGGAGTTTCCTACAATGAGCAGTTCTTC; CDR3: CATSDVGVSYNEQFF
V: TRBV30; D: .; J: TRBJ1-4; size: .; DNA: TGTGCCTGGAGTACCCCTCGGGGGACTAATGAAAAACTGTTTTTT; CDR3: CAWSTPRGTNEKLFF
V: TRBV29-1; D: .; J: TRBJ1-4; size: .; DNA: TGCAGCGTTGGTCATGGTGGGGTCGTCAGGGAAAAACTGTTTTTT; CDR3: CSVGHGGVVREKLFF
V: TRBV7-9; D: .; J: TRBJ2-7; size: few; DNA: TGTGCCAGCACCCCGATGTCCTACGAGCAGTACTTC; CDR3: CASTPMSYEQYF
V: TRBV7-3; D: .; J: TRBJ2-5; size: many; DNA: TGTGCCAGCAGCCCCGGTCAGTTTCCTCTTCAAGAGACCCAGTACTTC; CDR3: CASSPGQFPLQETQYF
V: TRBV5-1; D: .; J: TRBJ2-3; size: few; DNA: TGCGCCAGCAGCTTGAACGCAGATACGCAGTATTTT; CDR3: CASSLNADTQYF
V: TRBV19; D: .; J: TRBJ1-1; size: .; DNA: TGTGCCAGTAGGGGACGACTCATATCTGAAGCTTTCTTT; CDR3: CASRGRLISEAFF
V: TRBV28; D: .; J: TRBJ1-3; size: .; DNA: TGTGCCAGCAGACATACCTCTGGAAACACCATATATTTT; CDR3: CASRHTSGNTIYF
V: TRBV7-9; D: .; J: TRBJ1-6; size: .; DNA: TGTGCCAGCAGCTCCCCTTCAGGGGCCGGCGATAATTCACCCCTCCACTTT; CDR3: CASSSPSGAGDNSPLHF
V: TRBV27; D: TRBD1; J: TRBJ1-1; size: .; DNA: TGTGCCAGCAGTTTTCGAACAGGGGTGGGGAACACTGAAGCTTTCTTT; CDR3: CASSFRTGVGNTEAFF
V: TRBV19; D: TRBD1; J: TRBJ1-5; size: .; DNA: TGTGCCAGTACCCCTCAGGACAGGGGGCTTAGCAATCAGCCCCAGCATTTT; CDR3: CASTPQDRGLSNQPQHF
V: TRBV3-1/TRBV3-2; D: .; J: TRBJ1-1; size: .; DNA: TGTGCCAGCAGCCAAGGGGGTAAAGCTGGCACTGAAGCTTTCTTT; CDR3: CASSQGGKAGTEAFF
V: TRBV7-2; D: .; J: TRBJ1-2; size: .; DNA: TGTGCCAGCAGCTTATCCCAGGGGACTAACTATGGCTACACCTTC; CDR3: CASSLSQGTNYGYTF
V: TRBV10-2; D: TRBD1; J: TRBJ1-1; size: .; DNA: TGCGCCAGCAGTGAGATTAAAAGGACAGGGAACACTGAAGCTTTCTTT; CDR3: CASSEIKRTGNTEAFF
V: TRBV5-4; D: TRBD1; J: TRBJ1-2; size: .; DNA: TGTGCCAGCAGCGTCCGGGGCCAGGGGGCGACTGGCTACACCTTC; CDR3: CASSVRGQGATGYTF
V: TRBV19; D: TRBD2; J: TRBJ2-3; size: .; DNA: TGTGCCAGTAGTCGCACTAGCGGGGGGTTAGCAGATACGCAGTATTTT; CDR3: CASSRTSGGLADTQYF
V: TRBV18; D: .; J: TRBJ1-1; size: .; DNA: TGTGCCAGCTCACCACTCCAGACAGGAGAGAACACTGAAGCTTTCTTT; CDR3: CASSPLQTGENTEAFF